This T cell receptor (beta chain) derives from a study of control samples from healthy donors and cancer patients. The data were produced by immunoSEQ multiplex PCR, yet TCRdb's version contains in-frame clones alone and is incomplete. This table holds 65,000 to 95,000 clones, roughly 86% found once. Germline V gene lookup returns CDR1 MGHRA and CDR2 YSYEKL. The V and J ends lost 4 bases and 10 bases respectively, with 20 bases between them. This CDR3 comprises 15 residues. The gene calls are TRBV4-1 and TRBJ2-1; D is unclear. The TCR comes from a man aged 50 or older in good health. Source material: blood. CDR3 amino acids: CASSPLLLSSLEQFF. The CDR3, as DNA: TGCGCCAGCAGCCCCCTCCTCCTTTCTAGTTTAGAGCAGTTCTTC.